This T cell receptor beta chain is from a study of CD8+ T cells in alopecia areata. Background on the study: Those treated were given oral tofacitinib at 5 to 10 mg twice daily. People stayed on tofacitinib for 6 to 18 months, then stopped the drug for 6 months.

Broader study findings: Patients showed less clear TCR sequence sharing than mice, possibly partly because of HLA diversity.

Reverse transcribed after extraction, RNA yielded cDNA as the sequencing template. Measured with immunoSEQ multiplex PCR; TCRdb has only the in-frame clones, and not every one. The table records over 100,000 clones, 45% to 50% of them present only once. This clone was seen more than once but under ten times. Antigen specificity is unknown. The CDR3 is 14 residues long. The J segment lost 4 bases and the V segment lost 4 bases, leaving 2 bases of the junction unmatched. CDR1 is SGHKS, CDR2 YYEKEE, per germline (reference sequence). The V call is TRBV5-5, the J call TRBJ2-3; 11 bases line up with TRBD2. The receptor's source is a human donor with alopecia areata. The specimen was CD8+ T cells sorted from blood, collected at week 0. This chain's CDR3 is CASSTSGGPDTQYF. CDR3 in DNA: TGTGCCAGCAGCACTAGCGGGGGCCCAGATACGCAGTATTTT. The full variable domain, rest sourced from reference TRBV5-5 and TRBJ2-3, is DAGVTQSPTHLIKTRGQQVTLRCSPISGHKSVSWYQQVLGQGPQFIFQYYEKEERGRGNFPDRFSARQFPNYSSELNVNALLLGDSALYLCASSTSGGPDTQYFGPGTRLTVL.